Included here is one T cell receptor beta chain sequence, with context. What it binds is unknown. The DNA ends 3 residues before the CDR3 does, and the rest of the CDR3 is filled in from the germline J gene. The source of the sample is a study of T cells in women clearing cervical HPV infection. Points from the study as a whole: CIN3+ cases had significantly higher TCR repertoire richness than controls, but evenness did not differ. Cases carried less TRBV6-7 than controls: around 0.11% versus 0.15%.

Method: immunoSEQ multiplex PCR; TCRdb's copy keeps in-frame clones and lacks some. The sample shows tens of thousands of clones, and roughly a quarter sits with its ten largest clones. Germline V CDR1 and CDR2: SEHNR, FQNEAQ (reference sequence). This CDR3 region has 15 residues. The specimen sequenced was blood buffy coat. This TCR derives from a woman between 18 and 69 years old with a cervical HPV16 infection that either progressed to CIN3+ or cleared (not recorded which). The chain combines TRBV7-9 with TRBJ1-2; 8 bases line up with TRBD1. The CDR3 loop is CASSLRGQASYDYTF. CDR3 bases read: TGTGCCAGCAGCCTCCGGGGACAGGCCTCCTACGAC.